The present entry profiles one T cell receptor beta chain with its context. Germline CDR1 is MNHEY and CDR2 is SMNVEV (reference sequence). CDR3 length: 16 amino acids. Germline trimming cut 4 bases from V and 2 bases from J; bases unmatched to any gene: 4. This entry belongs to a study of HIV-infected patients and healthy controls. In TCRdb, the 5' RACE reads were re-called with MiXCR into one record per CDR3 protein. The table has under 20,000 distinct CDR3 sequences, approximately 16% seen once. This receptor was obtained from a human donor in good health. The chain is built from TRBV27 and TRBJ2-1; 11 bases agree with TRBD2. The sample was CD8+ T cells from blood. The CDR3 loop reads CASSSSGGPTYNEQFF. In DNA form, the CDR3 reads TGTGCCAGCAGTTCTAGCGGGGGGCCTACCTACAATGAGCAGTTCTTC.